This entry is about one T cell receptor beta chain. Per germline, CDR1 SGHTA and CDR2 FQGNSA. The CDR3 spans 17 residues. Unmatched junction bases numbered 10, after V lost 4 bases and J lost 7 bases. This specimen comes from a study of blood T cell repertoires in COVID-19. Overall study context: Italy, Spain and the United States were the sources of the convalescent and acute COVID-19 samples. PBMCs, B-cell-depleted T cells, or T cells provided the cDNA or gDNA that made up the material.

Original handling: Reference gene primer amplification yielded estimated nucleated cell counts. Sequencing was performed with immunoSEQ multiplex PCR; in TCRdb, only in-frame clones are kept and a portion is missing. D and trimming were read from the DNA, whereas the V and J calls and clone size are those reported in that table. The sample has approximately 67,000 clones; roughly 87% are singletons. The source of this sequence is a woman of 80 years or more with acute or convalescent COVID-19. Sample: peripheral blood. J is TRBJ2-3 and V is TRBV7-2; 14 bases map to TRBD2. CDR3 protein: CASSYRRTSGGTHTQYF. CDR3 sequence (DNA): TGTGCCAGCAGCTACAGGCGGACTAGCGGGGGGACTCATACGCAGTATTTT.